The clone carrying this TCR beta chain was seen a few times. What it binds is unknown. The germline gives CDR1 SNHLY, CDR2 FYNNEI. Trimming removed 3 bases from V and 0 bases from J, with 6 bases in between. The CDR3 length is 14 residues. Unique molecular identifiers were used to barcode this TCRbeta library. TCRdb fed the PCR reads into MiXCR, producing one record per CDR3 protein. This sample has about 100,000 distinct CDR3 sequences, with around 6.1% found just once. The sample originates from a study of T-cell reconstitution after alpha-beta-depleted transplantation in children. Overall study results and limits: The authors attributed T-cell counts and diversity one year after transplant mostly to newly produced T cells. Expanded graft clones, several hundred of them, were reportedly the source of alpha-beta T cells about two months after transplant.

This sequence originates from a female patient between 2 and 15 years old who had a stem cell transplant for Fanconi anemia, so the T cells may come from the graft donor. The material sequenced was PBMCs, mostly from graft donor cells, taken 60 days after TCRalphabeta/CD19-depleted stem cell transplant. The rearrangement joins TRBV2 to TRBJ2-1; D is uncertain. The CDR3 DNA follows: TGTGCCAGCAGTGATGGAAGCTCCTACAATGAGCAGTTCTTC. Translation: CASSDGSSYNEQFF. The variable domain in full, completed from reference TRBV2 and TRBJ2-1, reads EPEVTQTPSHQVTQMGQEVILRCVPISNHLYFYWYRQILGQKVEFLVSFYNNEISEKSEIFDDQFSVERPDGSNFTLKIRSTKLEDSAMYFCASSDGSSYNEQFFGPGTRLTVL.